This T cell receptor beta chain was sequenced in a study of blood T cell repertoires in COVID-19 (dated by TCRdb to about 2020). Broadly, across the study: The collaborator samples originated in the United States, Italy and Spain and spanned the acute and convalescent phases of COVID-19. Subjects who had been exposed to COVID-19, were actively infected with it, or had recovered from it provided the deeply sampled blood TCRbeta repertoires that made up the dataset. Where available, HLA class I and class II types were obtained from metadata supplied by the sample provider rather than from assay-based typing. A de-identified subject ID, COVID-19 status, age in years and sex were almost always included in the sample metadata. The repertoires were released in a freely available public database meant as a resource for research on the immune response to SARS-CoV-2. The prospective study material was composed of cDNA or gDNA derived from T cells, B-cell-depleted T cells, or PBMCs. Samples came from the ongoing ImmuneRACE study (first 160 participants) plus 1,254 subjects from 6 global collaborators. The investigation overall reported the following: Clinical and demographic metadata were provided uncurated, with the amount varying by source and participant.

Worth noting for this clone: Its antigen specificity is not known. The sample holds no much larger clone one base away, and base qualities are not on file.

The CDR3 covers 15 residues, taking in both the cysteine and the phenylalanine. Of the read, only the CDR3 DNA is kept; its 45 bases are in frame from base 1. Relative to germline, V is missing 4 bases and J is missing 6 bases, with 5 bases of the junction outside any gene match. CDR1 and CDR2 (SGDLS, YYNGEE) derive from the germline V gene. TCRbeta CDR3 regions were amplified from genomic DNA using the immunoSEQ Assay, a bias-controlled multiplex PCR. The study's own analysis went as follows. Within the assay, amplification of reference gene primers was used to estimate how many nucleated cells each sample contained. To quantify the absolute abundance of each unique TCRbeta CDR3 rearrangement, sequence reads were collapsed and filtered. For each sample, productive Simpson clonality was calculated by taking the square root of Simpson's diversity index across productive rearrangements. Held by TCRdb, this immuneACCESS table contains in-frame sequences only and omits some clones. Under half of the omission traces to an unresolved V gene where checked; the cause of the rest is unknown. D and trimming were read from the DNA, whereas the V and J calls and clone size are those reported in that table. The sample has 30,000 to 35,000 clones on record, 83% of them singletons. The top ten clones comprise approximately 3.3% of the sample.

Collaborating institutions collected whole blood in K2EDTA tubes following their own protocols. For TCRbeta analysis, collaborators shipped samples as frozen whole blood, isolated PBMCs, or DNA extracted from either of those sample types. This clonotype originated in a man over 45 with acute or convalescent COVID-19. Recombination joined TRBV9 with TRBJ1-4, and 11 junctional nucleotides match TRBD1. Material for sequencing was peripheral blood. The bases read TGTGCCAGCAGCCCAGCGGGACAGGGGGATGAAAAACTGTTTTTT. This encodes CASSPAGQGDEKLFF.